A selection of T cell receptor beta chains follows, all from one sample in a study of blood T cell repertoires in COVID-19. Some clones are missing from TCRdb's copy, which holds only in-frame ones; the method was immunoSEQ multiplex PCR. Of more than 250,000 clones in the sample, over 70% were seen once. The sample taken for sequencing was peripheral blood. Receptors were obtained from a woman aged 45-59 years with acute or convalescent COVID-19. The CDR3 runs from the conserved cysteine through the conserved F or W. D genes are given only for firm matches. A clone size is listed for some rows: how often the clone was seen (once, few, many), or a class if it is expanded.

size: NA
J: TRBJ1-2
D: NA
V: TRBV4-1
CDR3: CASSQERRGGYTF
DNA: TGCGCCAGCAGCCAAGAGCGCAGGGGCGGCTACACCTTC

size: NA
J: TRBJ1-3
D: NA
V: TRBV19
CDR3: CASSPSSGNTIYF
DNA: TGTGCCAGTAGCCCCAGCTCTGGAAACACCATATATTTT

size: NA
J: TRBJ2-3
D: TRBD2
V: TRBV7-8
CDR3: CASSLLASGMKTDTQYF
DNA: TGTGCCAGCAGCTTGTTGGCTAGCGGGATGAAGACAGATACGCAGTATTTT

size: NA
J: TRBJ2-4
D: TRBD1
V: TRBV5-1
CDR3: CATSRGGQGDIQYF
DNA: TGCGCCACCAGTCGGGGAGGACAGGGGGACATTCAGTACTTC

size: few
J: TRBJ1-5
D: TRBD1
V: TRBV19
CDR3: CASSGDRGRRQPQHF
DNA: TGTGCCAGTAGTGGGGACAGGGGGCGCAGGCAGCCCCAGCATTTT

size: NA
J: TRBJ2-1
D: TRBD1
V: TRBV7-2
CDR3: CASSLGSGDREQFF
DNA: TGTGCCAGCAGCTTAGGGTCGGGGGACAGGGAGCAGTTCTTC

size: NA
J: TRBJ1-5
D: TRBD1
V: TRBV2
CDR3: CASSAGTGRGLSNQPQHF
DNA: TGTGCCAGCAGTGCAGGGACAGGGAGGGGTTTGAGCAATCAGCCCCAGCATTTT

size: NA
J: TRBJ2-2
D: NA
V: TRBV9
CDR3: CASSVGGSRGTGELFF
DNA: TGTGCCAGCAGCGTAGGGGGATCCAGGGGCACCGGGGAGCTGTTTTTT

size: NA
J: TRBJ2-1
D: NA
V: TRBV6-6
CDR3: CASSYQGGPYNEQFF
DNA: TGTGCCAGCAGTTACCAGGGTGGTCCCTACAATGAGCAGTTCTTC

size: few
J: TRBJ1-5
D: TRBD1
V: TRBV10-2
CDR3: CASSGTGVSTQPQHF
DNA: TGCGCCAGCAGCGGGACAGGGGTGTCGACTCAGCCCCAGCATTTT

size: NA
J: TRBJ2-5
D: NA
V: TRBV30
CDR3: CAWTLGAPTQETQYF
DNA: TGTGCCTGGACCTTGGGAGCGCCCACCCAAGAGACCCAGTACTTC

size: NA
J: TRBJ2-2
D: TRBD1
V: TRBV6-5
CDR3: CASSSTGGGGELFF
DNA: TGTGCCAGCAGTTCGACAGGGGGCGGCGGGGAGCTGTTTTTT

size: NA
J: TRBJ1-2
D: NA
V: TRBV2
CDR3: CASREINYGYTF
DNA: TGTGCCAGCAGGGAGATTAACTATGGCTACACCTTC

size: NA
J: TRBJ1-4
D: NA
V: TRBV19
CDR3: CASLGDGEKLFF
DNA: TGTGCCAGTCTAGGGGATGGTGAAAAACTGTTTTTT

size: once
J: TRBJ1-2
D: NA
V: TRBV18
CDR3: CASSPQGGANYGYTF
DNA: TGTGCCAGCTCACCACAGGGAGGGGCTAACTATGGCTACACCTTC

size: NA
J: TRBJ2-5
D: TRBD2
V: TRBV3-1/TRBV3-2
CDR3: CASSQVLAGGGETQYF
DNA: TGTGCCAGCAGCCAAGTCCTAGCGGGAGGTGGGGAGACCCAGTACTTC

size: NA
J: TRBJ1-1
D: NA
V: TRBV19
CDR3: CASSRDGGGTEAFF
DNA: TGTGCCAGTAGCCGGGACGGCGGGGGGACTGAAGCTTTCTTT

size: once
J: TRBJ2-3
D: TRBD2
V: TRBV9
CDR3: CASSVGWAGGITDTQYF
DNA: TGTGCCAGCAGCGTAGGCTGGGCGGGAGGGATCACAGATACGCAGTATTTT

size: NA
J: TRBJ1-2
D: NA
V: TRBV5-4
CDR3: CASSLPQLDSFRYGYTF
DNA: TGTGCCAGCAGCTTGCCCCAATTAGACAGTTTTCGGTATGGCTACACCTTC

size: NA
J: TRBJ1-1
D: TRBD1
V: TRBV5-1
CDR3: CASSSDRTNTEAFF
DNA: TGCGCCAGCAGCTCGGACAGGACGAACACTGAAGCTTTCTTT

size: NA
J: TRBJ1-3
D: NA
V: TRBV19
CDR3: CASSISAGSGNTIYF
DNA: TGTGCCAGTAGTATTTCGGCGGGCTCTGGAAACACCATATATTTT

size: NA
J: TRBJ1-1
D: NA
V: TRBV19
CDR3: CASSGRVSRTEAFF
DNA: TGTGCCAGTAGTGGCAGGGTATCAAGGACTGAAGCTTTCTTT

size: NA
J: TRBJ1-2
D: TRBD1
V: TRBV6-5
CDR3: CASSWTGGGYTF
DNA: TGTGCCAGCAGTTGGACAGGCGGGGGCTACACCTTC

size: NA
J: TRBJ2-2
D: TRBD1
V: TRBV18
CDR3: CASSPQGAGTGELFF
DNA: TGTGCCAGCTCACCACAGGGGGCAGGAACCGGGGAGCTGTTTTTT

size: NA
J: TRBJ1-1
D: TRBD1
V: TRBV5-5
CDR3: CASSLQGVNTEAFF
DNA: TGTGCCAGCAGCTTACAGGGGGTGAACACTGAAGCTTTCTTT

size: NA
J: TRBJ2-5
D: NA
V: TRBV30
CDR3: CAWSVGGSQETQYF
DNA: TGTGCCTGGAGTGTAGGGGGTTCCCAAGAGACCCAGTACTTC

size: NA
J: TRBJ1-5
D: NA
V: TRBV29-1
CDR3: CSVGGFNQPQHF
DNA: TGCAGCGTGGGAGGTTTCAATCAGCCCCAGCATTTT

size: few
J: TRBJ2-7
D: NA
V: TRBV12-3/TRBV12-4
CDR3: CASTSLGVYEQYF
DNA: TGTGCCAGCACTTCCTTAGGGGTTTACGAGCAGTACTTC

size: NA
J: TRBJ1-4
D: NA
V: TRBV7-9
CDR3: CASSFTGGEKLFF
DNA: TGTGCCAGCAGCTTCACTGGGGGGGAAAAACTGTTTTTT

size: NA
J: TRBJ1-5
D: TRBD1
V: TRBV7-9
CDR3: CATQNRGPLHF
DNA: TGTGCCACCCAGAACAGGGGACCGTTGCACTTT

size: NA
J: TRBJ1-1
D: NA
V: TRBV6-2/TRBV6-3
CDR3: CASSWFSGGREAFF
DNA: TGTGCCAGCAGTTGGTTTTCGGGGGGACGGGAAGCTTTCTTT

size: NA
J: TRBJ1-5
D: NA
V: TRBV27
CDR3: CASSLSLRGWGPYQPQHF
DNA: TGTGCCAGCAGTTTATCCCTAAGGGGGTGGGGGCCCTATCAGCCCCAGCATTTT

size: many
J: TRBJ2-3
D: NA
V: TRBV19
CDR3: CASNLDGRSTDTQYF
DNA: TGTGCCAGTAATTTGGATGGGCGTAGCACAGATACGCAGTATTTT

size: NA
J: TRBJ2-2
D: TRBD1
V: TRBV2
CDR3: CASIMDRDAGELFF
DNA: TGTGCCAGCATCATGGACAGGGACGCCGGGGAGCTGTTTTTT

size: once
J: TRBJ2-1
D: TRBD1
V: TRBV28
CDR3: CASSSGQGAYEQFF
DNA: TGTGCCAGCAGTTCCGGACAGGGGGCATATGAGCAGTTCTTC

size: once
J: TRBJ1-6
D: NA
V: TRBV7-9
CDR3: CASSPPGHQNSPLHF
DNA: TGTGCCAGCAGCCCTCCGGGACATCAAAATTCACCCCTCCACTTT

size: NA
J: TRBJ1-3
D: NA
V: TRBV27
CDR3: CASSLYPGSSGNTIYF
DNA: TGTGCCAGCAGTTTATATCCGGGGAGCTCTGGAAACACCATATATTTT

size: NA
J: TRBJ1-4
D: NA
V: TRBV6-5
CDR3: CASSPRPQRFEKLFF
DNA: TGTGCCAGCAGTCCACGACCCCAGAGGTTTGAAAAACTGTTTTTT

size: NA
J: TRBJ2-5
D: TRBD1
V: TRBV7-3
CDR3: CASSLSRDRGETQYF
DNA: TGTGCCAGCAGCTTATCCCGGGACAGGGGAGAGACCCAGTACTTC

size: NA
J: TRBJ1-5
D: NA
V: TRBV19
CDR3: CASSGQGSNQPQHF
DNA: TGTGCCAGTAGTGGGCAGGGCAGCAATCAGCCCCAGCATTTT

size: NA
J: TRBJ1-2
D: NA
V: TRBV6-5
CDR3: CASGGGRNYGYTF
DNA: TGTGCCAGCGGGGGAGGGAGGAACTATGGCTACACCTTC

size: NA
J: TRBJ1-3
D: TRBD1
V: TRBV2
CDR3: CASSGDRVGNTIYF
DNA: TGTGCCAGCAGTGGCGACAGGGTTGGAAACACCATATATTTT

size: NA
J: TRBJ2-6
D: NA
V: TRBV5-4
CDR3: CASSLAGGTGANVLTF
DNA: TGTGCCAGCAGCTTGGCCGGCGGGACTGGGGCCAACGTCCTGACTTTC

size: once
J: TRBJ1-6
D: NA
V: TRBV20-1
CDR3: CSAHYSRALHF
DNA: TGCAGTGCCCATTATAGCCGGGCCCTCCACTTT

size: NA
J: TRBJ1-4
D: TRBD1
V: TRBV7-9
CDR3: CASSLDGTGVEKLFF
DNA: TGTGCCAGCAGCTTAGATGGGACAGGGGTTGAAAAACTGTTTTTT

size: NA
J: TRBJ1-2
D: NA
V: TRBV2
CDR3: CASSPWAGYTF
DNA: TGTGCCAGCAGTCCTTGGGCTGGCTACACCTTC

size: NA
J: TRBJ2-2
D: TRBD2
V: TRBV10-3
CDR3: CAIPGPGGLTGELFF
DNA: TGTGCCATCCCTGGGCCGGGGGGATTGACCGGGGAGCTGTTTTTT

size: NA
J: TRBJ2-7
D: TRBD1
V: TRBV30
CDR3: CGGGELYEQYF
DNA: TGTGGAGGGGGCGAACTCTACGAGCAGTACTTC

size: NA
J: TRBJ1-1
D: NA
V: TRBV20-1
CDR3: CSASDAGTEAFF
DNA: TGCAGTGCTAGTGATGCAGGTACTGAAGCTTTCTTT

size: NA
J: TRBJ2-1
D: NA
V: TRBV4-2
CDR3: CASSLLAVSSYNEQFF
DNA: TGTGCCAGCAGCCTGTTAGCGGTAAGCTCCTACAATGAGCAGTTCTTC

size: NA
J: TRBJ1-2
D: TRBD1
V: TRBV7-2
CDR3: CASSLVDGTGDYHTF
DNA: TGTGCCAGCAGCTTAGTCGACGGGACAGGGGATTACCACACCTTC

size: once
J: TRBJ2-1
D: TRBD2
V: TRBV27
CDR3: CASSLEGTVWTSGRKNEQFF
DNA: TGTGCCAGCAGTTTGGAGGGGACAGTCTGGACTAGCGGGAGGAAGAATGAGCAGTTCTTC

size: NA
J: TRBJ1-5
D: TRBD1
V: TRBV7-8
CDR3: CASSLTQGDYQPQHF
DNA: TGTGCCAGCAGCCTAACCCAGGGGGATTATCAGCCCCAGCATTTT

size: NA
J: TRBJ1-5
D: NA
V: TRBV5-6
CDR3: CASSVGDHQPQHF
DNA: TGTGCCAGCAGCGTTGGAGATCATCAGCCCCAGCATTTT

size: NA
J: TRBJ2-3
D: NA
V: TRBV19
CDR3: CASTAKRYSTDTQYF
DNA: TGTGCCAGTACCGCTAAGAGATATAGCACAGATACGCAGTATTTT

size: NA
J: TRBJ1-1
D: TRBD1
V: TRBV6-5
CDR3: CASSTEGQENTEAFF
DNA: TGTGCCAGCAGTACCGAGGGACAGGAGAACACTGAAGCTTTCTTT

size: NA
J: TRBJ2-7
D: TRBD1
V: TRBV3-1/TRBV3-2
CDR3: CASSHGTGTYEQYF
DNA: TGTGCCAGCAGCCATGGGACAGGAACCTACGAGCAGTACTTC

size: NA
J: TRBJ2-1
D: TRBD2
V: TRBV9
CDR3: CASSAGLAGSGEQFF
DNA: TGTGCCAGCAGCGCAGGACTAGCGGGAAGTGGTGAGCAGTTCTTC

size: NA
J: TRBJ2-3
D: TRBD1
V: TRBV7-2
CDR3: CASSLATGTASYTQYF
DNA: TGTGCCAGCAGCTTAGCAACTGGGACAGCAAGTTATACGCAGTATTTT

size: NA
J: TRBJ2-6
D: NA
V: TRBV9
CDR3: CASSLRGSGANVLTF
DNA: TGTGCCAGCAGCTTGAGGGGGTCTGGGGCCAACGTCCTGACTTTC